This section outlines one T cell receptor beta chain sequence together with its context. Its antigen is currently unknown. Per germline, CDR1 LGHNA and CDR2 YSLEER. Trimming shortened V by 0 bases and J by 5 bases, and 11 bases separated the two germline ends. This CDR3 spans 14 amino acids. This sample is drawn from a study of CD8+CD57+ T cells in acquired aplastic anemia. Study in general: Yields of DNA that came from sorted CD4+ and CD8+ cells averaged roughly 3.2 ug.

Genomic DNA, serving as template, underwent TCR beta VDJ and CDR3 profiling. TCRdb processed the reads anew with MiXCR; each CDR3 protein has one entry. The table shows roughly 290,000 distinct CDR3 sequences, with roughly 61% occurring only once. The sequenced patients had an expansion of CD8+CD57+ cells seen by flow cytometry. General study findings and limits: Patients and controls had in common approximately 28 CD8+ CDR3 sequences. Any difference that existed in CD8+ Simpson's diversity between patients and controls was not significant.

The J gene is TRBJ2-7, the V gene TRBV4-3, with D possibly TRBD1 on 6 matching bases. The sample was sorted CD4+, CD8+, or CD8+CD57+ T cells (not recorded which) from PBMCs. The clonotype was recovered from a human donor with aplastic anemia. The CDR3 loop reads CASSQDTGYDEQYF. The CDR3, as DNA: TGCGCCAGCAGCCAAGATACAGGGTACGACGAGCAGTACTTC.